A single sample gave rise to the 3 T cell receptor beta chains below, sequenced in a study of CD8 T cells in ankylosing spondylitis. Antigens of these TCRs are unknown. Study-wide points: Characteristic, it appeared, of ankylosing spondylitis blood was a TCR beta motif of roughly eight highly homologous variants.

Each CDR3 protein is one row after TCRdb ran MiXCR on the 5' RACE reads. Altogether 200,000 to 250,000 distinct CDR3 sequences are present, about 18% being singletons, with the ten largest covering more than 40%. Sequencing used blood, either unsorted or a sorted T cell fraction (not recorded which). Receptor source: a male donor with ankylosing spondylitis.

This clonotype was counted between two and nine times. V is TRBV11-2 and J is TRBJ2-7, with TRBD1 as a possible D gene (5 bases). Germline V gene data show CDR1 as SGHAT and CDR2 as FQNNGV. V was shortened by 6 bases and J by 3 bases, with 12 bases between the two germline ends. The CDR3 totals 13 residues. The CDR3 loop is CASSYQGYYEQYF. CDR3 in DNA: TGTGCCAGCAGTTACCAGGGTTACTACGAGCAGTACTTC.

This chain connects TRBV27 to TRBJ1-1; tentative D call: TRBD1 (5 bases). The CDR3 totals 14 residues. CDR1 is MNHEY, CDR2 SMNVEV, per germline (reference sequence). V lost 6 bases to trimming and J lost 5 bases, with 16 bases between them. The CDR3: CASSPGDLRTEAFF. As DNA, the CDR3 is TGTGCCAGCAGCCCCGGGGACCTGAGGACTGAAGCTTTCTTT.

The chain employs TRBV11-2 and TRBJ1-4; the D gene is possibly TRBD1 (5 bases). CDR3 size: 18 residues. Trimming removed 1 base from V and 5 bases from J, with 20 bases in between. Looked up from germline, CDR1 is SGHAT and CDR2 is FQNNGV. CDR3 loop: CASSLGASGRAGNEKLFF. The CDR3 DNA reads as TGTGCCAGCAGCTTAGGAGCCTCCGGCAGGGCGGGAAATGAAAAACTGTTTTTT.